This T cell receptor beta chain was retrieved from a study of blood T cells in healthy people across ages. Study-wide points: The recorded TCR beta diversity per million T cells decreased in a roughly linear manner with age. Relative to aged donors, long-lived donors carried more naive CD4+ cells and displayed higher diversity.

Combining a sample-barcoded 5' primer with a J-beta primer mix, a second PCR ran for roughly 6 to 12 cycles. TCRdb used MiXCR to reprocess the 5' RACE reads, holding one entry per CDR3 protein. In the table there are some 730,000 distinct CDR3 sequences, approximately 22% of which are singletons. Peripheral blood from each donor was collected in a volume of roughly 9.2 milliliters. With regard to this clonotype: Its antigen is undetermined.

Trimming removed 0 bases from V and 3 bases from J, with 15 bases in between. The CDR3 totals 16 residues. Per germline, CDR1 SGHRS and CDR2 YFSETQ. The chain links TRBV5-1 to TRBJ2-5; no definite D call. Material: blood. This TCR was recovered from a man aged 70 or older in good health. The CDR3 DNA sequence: TGCGCCAGCAGCTTGGCCGATGTATCCTCCGAAGAGACCCAGTACTTC. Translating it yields CASSLADVSSEETQYF.